This entry concerns a single TCR beta chain. This clonotype was seen a few times. Its target antigen remains unknown. Base quality data are lacking; no much larger clone is found one base away. Bulk UMI-based TCR sequencing was performed on four sorted CD4+ memory subsets (TCM, TEM, IL-7Rhigh TEMRA, IL-7R- TEMRA) to test a precursor-effector relationship among CD4 cytotoxic T cells. Cells were obtained from peripheral blood mononuclear cells isolated from human blood. The data originate from a study of precursors of human CD4 cytotoxic T cells (dated by TCRdb to 2017 to 2018). In terms of the full investigation: In total, approximately 14 donors contributed CD4+ memory subsets to the bulk TCR-seq analysis. Sequences for both the TCRalpha and TCRbeta chains came out of the TCR-seq analysis of about 15 donors (table S7).

On the study overall, not on this receptor specifically: A larger fraction of IL-7Rhigh TEMRA clonotypes than of TEM or TCM clonotypes was made up of expanded effector clonotypes. IL-7Rhigh and IL-7R- TEMRA subsets showed more restricted TCR repertoires, with lower diversity and more expanded clonotypes, than TCM and TEM subsets. Only about 95% of the 14 donors were included in some of the bulk TCR-seq comparisons, which suggests that not every subset was available for every donor. According to the authors, a human observational design cannot definitively establish the direction of differentiation between precursor and effector cells.

V is shortened by 3 bases, J by 4 bases, and the region joining them spans 18 bases. The CDR1 and CDR2 encoded by the germline V gene are ENHRY and SYGVKD. The cysteine opens and the phenylalanine closes a CDR3 of 16 amino acids. Only CDR3 DNA remains: 48 bases, in frame from the first base. Sequencing relied on an Illumina MiSeq. Per the source publication's procedure: The Shannon-Wiener index, calculated in VDJtools, was used to measure repertoire diversity. A TCRbeta clonotype counted as expanded if its clonotype frequency was 3 or higher. The public reads were run again by TCRdb, first through fastp at Q25 and then through MiXCR, and only productive beta chains were kept. Each CDR3 protein gets just one entry, which takes the most common genes and DNA from the rows behind it. The V and J calls come from TCRdb's annotation, not from the publication. This sample comprises under 800 distinct CDR3 sequences, 12% to 15% of them detected only once. The top ten clones comprise approximately 10% of the sample.

The sequenced sample was memory CD4+ T cells from blood (PBMCs). The chain joins TRBV10-3 to TRBJ2-5; TRBD1 is a weak D gene call, 7 bases matching. This sequence originates from a human donor in good health. CDR3 sequence: CAISEVEGAIGETQYF. Here is the DNA: TGTGCCATCAGTGAAGTGGAGGGGGCAATCGGAGAGACCCAGTACTTC.